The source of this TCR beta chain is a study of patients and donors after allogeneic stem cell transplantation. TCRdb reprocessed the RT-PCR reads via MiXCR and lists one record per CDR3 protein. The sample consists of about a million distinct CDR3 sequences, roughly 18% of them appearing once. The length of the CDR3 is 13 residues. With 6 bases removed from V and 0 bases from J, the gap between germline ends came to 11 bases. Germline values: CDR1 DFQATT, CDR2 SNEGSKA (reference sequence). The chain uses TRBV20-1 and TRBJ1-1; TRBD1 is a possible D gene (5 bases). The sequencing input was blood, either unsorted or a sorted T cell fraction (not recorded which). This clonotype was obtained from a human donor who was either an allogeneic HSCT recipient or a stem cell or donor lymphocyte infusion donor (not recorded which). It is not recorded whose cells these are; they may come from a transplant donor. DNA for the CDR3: TGCAGTGCCACGGGGGACGTGAACACTGAAGCTTTCTTT. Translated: CSATGDVNTEAFF.